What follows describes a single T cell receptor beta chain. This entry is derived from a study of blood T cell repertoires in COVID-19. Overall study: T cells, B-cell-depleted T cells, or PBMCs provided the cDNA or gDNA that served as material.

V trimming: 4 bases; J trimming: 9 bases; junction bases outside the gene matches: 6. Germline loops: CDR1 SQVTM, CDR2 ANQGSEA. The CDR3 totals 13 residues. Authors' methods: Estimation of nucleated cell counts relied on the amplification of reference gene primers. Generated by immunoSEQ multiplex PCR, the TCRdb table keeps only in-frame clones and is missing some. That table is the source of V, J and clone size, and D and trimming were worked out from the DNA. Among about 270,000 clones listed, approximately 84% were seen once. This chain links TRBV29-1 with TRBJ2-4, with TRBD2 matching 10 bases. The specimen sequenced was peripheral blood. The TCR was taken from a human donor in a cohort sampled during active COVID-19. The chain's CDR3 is CSVVTVAGGIQYF. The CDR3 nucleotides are TGCAGCGTTGTCACCGTAGCGGGAGGCATTCAGTACTTC.